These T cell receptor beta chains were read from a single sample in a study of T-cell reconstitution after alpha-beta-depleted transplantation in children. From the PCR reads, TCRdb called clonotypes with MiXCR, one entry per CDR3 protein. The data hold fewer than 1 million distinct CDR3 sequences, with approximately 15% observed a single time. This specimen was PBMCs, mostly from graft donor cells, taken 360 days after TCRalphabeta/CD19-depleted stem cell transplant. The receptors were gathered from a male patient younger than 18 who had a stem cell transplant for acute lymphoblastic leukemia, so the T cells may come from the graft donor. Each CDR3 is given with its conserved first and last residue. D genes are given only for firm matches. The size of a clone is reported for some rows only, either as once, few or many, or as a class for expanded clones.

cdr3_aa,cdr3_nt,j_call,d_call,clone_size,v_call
CASTSKEGILETQYF,TGCGCCAGCACCTCAAAGGAGGGGATTTTGGAGACCCAGTACTTC,TRBJ2-5,-,-,TRBV4-1
CASSRLIARLAGGSYNEQFF,TGCGCCAGCAGCCGCCTTATAGCCAGACTAGCGGGAGGGTCCTACAATGAGCAGTTCTTC,TRBJ2-1,TRBD2,few,TRBV4-1
CASSQTHYRNTGELFF,TGCGCCAGCAGCCAAACCCACTACAGGAACACCGGGGAGCTGTTTTTT,TRBJ2-2,-,-,TRBV4-1
CAISDGRSYSNQPQHF,TGTGCCATCAGTGACGGCAGATCATATAGCAATCAGCCCCAGCATTTT,TRBJ1-5,-,many,TRBV10-3
CSVLGNYGYTF,TGCAGCGTGCTGGGGAACTATGGCTACACCTTC,TRBJ1-2,-,-,TRBV29-1
CASSFGHPTDTQYF,TGCGCCAGCAGCTTCGGACACCCCACAGATACGCAGTATTTT,TRBJ2-3,-,many,TRBV5-1
CASSRAGAANYNEQFF,TGCGCCAGCAGCCGGGCGGGAGCTGCTAATTACAATGAGCAGTTCTTC,TRBJ2-1,TRBD2,few,TRBV5-1
CASSYSQGPGELFF,TGTGCCAGCAGCTACTCACAGGGCCCCGGGGAGCTGTTTTTT,TRBJ2-2,-,-,TRBV5-6
CSVKGLNEKLFF,TGCAGCGTAAAGGGCCTAAATGAAAAACTGTTTTTT,TRBJ1-4,-,few,TRBV29-1
CASSQGGGTNQPQHF,TGCGCCAGCAGCCAAGGGGGGGGGACCAATCAGCCCCAGCATTTT,TRBJ1-5,-,-,TRBV4-1
CASREAAYSNQPQHF,TGTGCCAGCAGGGAGGCGGCTTATAGCAATCAGCCCCAGCATTTT,TRBJ1-5,-,-,TRBV12-3/TRBV12-4
CASSLDLASYEQYF,TGTGCCAGCAGCTTAGATCTTGCCTCCTACGAGCAGTACTTC,TRBJ2-7,-,few,TRBV11-2
CASSPGGTAENIQYF,TGCGCCAGCAGCCCGGGCGGGACAGCAGAAAACATTCAGTACTTC,TRBJ2-4,-,few,TRBV5-1
CASTKNGATSGSQGGELFF,TGTGCCAGCACCAAAAACGGGGCGACTAGCGGGAGTCAGGGCGGGGAGCTGTTTTTT,TRBJ2-2,TRBD2,-,TRBV6-1
CASSVEGGTQYF,TGTGCCAGCAGCGTAGAAGGAGGTACGCAGTATTTT,TRBJ2-3,-,-,TRBV9
CSARALAGASEQFF,TGCAGTGCTAGAGCACTAGCGGGAGCTAGCGAGCAGTTCTTC,TRBJ2-1,TRBD2,-,TRBV20-1
CASSHFQDEQYF,TGCGCCAGCAGCCACTTCCAGGACGAGCAGTACTTC,TRBJ2-7,-,-,TRBV4-1
CASSLWILSGNTIYF,TGTGCCAGCAGCTTGTGGATCCTCTCTGGAAACACCATATATTTT,TRBJ1-3,-,-,TRBV5-5
CASSQPGQGGQPQHF,TGTGCCAGCAGTCAACCCGGACAGGGAGGCCAGCCCCAGCATTTT,TRBJ1-5,TRBD1,few,TRBV12-3/TRBV12-4
CASLPTAIDNEQFF,TGTGCCAGCCTCCCTACGGCAATAGACAATGAGCAGTTCTTC,TRBJ2-1,-,few,TRBV6-1
CASSLIGNIYNEQFF,TGTGCCAGCAGTTTAATCGGGAACATCTACAATGAGCAGTTCTTC,TRBJ2-1,-,few,TRBV12-3/TRBV12-4
CASSLRQGWRNEQFF,TGTGCCAGCAGTTTAAGACAGGGGTGGAGGAATGAGCAGTTCTTC,TRBJ2-1,TRBD1,few,TRBV12-3/TRBV12-4
CASSLKMGRALNRAKNIQYF,TGCGCCAGCAGCTTGAAGATGGGGAGGGCCTTAAATCGTGCCAAAAACATTCAGTACTTC,TRBJ2-4,TRBD2,-,TRBV5-1
CASSPAGTGKYF,TGTGCCAGCAGCCCCGCGGGGACAGGGAAGTACTTC,TRBJ2-7,TRBD1,-,TRBV12-3/TRBV12-4
CSAREGQGGETQYF,TGCAGTGCTAGAGAAGGACAGGGTGGGGAGACCCAGTACTTC,TRBJ2-5,TRBD1,few,TRBV20-1
CASSYSVYSDLSSYNEQFF,TGTGCCAGCAGTTACTCCGTTTACTCGGACCTGAGCTCCTACAATGAGCAGTTCTTC,TRBJ2-1,-,-,TRBV6-5
CASSSIPGIGAHEQYF,TGTGCCAGCAGTTCCATCCCCGGGATAGGCGCCCACGAGCAGTACTTC,TRBJ2-7,-,-,TRBV6-5
CATSGLAGGVEQFF,TGTGCCACCAGTGGACTAGCGGGAGGCGTTGAGCAGTTCTTC,TRBJ2-1,TRBD2,-,TRBV24-1
CSVEDGANAKNIQYF,TGCAGCGTTGAAGATGGGGCTAATGCCAAAAACATTCAGTACTTC,TRBJ2-4,-,few,TRBV29-1
CASSLQGLGTEAFF,TGTGCCAGCAGCTTACAGGGTTTGGGTACTGAAGCTTTCTTT,TRBJ1-1,-,-,TRBV7-3
CASSPGWISYEQYF,TGTGCCAGCAGCCCAGGCTGGATCTCCTACGAGCAGTACTTC,TRBJ2-7,-,few,TRBV7-2
CASSPLSGPGANVLTF,TGTGCCAGCTCACCACTATCAGGACCTGGGGCCAACGTCCTGACTTTC,TRBJ2-6,-,few,TRBV18
CASKYVGSYEQYF,TGCGCCAGCAAGTATGTGGGCTCCTACGAGCAGTACTTC,TRBJ2-7,-,many,TRBV5-1
CASTGTREVETQYF,TGTGCCAGCACGGGGACTAGGGAGGTGGAGACCCAGTACTTC,TRBJ2-5,TRBD2,-,TRBV2
CASSGGRGLAGTAYEQYF,TGTGCCAGCAGTGGAGGACGGGGACTAGCGGGAACAGCCTACGAGCAGTACTTC,TRBJ2-7,TRBD2,-,TRBV12-3/TRBV12-4
CSARGGTPYEQYF,TGCAGTGCCCGGGGTGGGACTCCCTACGAGCAGTACTTC,TRBJ2-7,-,few,TRBV20-1
CASSLLPGVGEAFF,TGCGCCAGCAGCTTGCTCCCAGGGGTTGGTGAAGCTTTCTTT,TRBJ1-1,-,few,TRBV5-1
CASSLGLADAYEQYF,TGTGCCAGCAGTTTAGGACTAGCGGACGCCTACGAGCAGTACTTC,TRBJ2-7,TRBD2,few,TRBV12-3/TRBV12-4
CASSLRQGKYEQYF,TGTGCCAGCAGCTTGCGACAGGGGAAGTACGAGCAGTACTTC,TRBJ2-7,TRBD1,-,TRBV7-9
CASRADVNEQYF,TGTGCCAGCAGGGCAGACGTAAACGAGCAGTACTTC,TRBJ2-7,-,-,TRBV2
CATLGGTYEQYF,TGCGCCACCCTGGGGGGGACCTACGAGCAGTACTTC,TRBJ2-7,TRBD2,few,TRBV10-2
CASSNRDYNEQFF,TGTGCCAGTAGTAACAGGGACTACAATGAGCAGTTCTTC,TRBJ2-1,-,-,TRBV19
CASSLGREAKNF,TGTGCCAGCAGTTTAGGGCGGGAGGCCAAGAACTTC,TRBJ2-1,TRBD2,-,TRBV12-3/TRBV12-4
CASSLASTPGVTGELFF,TGCGCCAGCAGCTTGGCCTCGACACCAGGGGTTACCGGGGAGCTGTTTTTT,TRBJ2-2,-,-,TRBV5-1
CASRPPGQGYSPLHF,TGCGCCAGCAGGCCTCCGGGACAGGGTTATTCACCCCTCCACTTT,TRBJ1-6,TRBD1,few,TRBV4-1
CASSSPGQVYEQYF,TGTGCCAGCAGCTCACCGGGACAGGTCTACGAGCAGTACTTC,TRBJ2-7,TRBD1,-,TRBV11-2
CASSLVSGNPYEQYF,TGCGCCAGCAGCTTGGTTAGCGGGAACCCCTACGAGCAGTACTTC,TRBJ2-7,TRBD2,few,TRBV5-1
CASNPGLRENTGELFF,TGCGCCAGCAACCCGGGACTAAGAGAGAACACCGGGGAGCTGTTTTTT,TRBJ2-2,TRBD2,many,TRBV5-1
CASRGGLAFYNEQFF,TGTGCCAGCAGAGGGGGACTAGCCTTTTACAATGAGCAGTTCTTC,TRBJ2-1,TRBD2,many,TRBV12-3/TRBV12-4
CASSTAGLNYGYTF,TGTGCCAGCAGCACGGCAGGGCTTAACTATGGCTACACCTTC,TRBJ1-2,-,-,TRBV12-3/TRBV12-4
CASSTGTGEEKLFF,TGCGCCAGCAGCACCGGGACAGGGGAGGAAAAACTGTTTTTT,TRBJ1-4,TRBD1,many,TRBV5-1
CASSLERPGNTIYF,TGCGCCAGCAGCTTGGAACGGCCTGGAAACACCATATATTTT,TRBJ1-3,-,-,TRBV5-1
CATSRERMAAGLVYSGANVLTF,TGTGCCACCAGCAGAGAAAGGATGGCAGCGGGCCTCGTATACTCTGGGGCCAACGTCCTGACTTTC,TRBJ2-6,-,-,TRBV15
CASSPTPSGSSYEQYF,TGTGCCAGCAGCCCCACCCCTAGCGGGAGTAGCTACGAGCAGTACTTC,TRBJ2-7,TRBD2,few,TRBV7-9
CASSVGDRGPRDAGNTIYF,TGTGCCAGCAGCGTAGGAGACAGGGGGCCGAGAGATGCTGGAAACACCATATATTTT,TRBJ1-3,TRBD1,-,TRBV9
CASSGLAGDEQYF,TGTGCCAGCAGTGGACTAGCGGGAGACGAGCAGTACTTC,TRBJ2-7,TRBD2,-,TRBV6-1
CASSYGAPTSGLYEQYF,TGTGCCAGCAGTTACGGGGCCCCGACTAGCGGCCTCTACGAGCAGTACTTC,TRBJ2-7,TRBD2,few,TRBV6-2/TRBV6-3
CASSHEHRASGTDTQYF,TGCGCCAGCAGTCATGAGCATCGGGCGTCCGGCACAGATACGCAGTATTTT,TRBJ2-3,-,few,TRBV23-1
CASGLVLAGEVSYNEQFF,TGTGCTAGTGGTTTGGTACTAGCGGGAGAAGTTTCCTACAATGAGCAGTTCTTC,TRBJ2-1,TRBD2,few,TRBV12-5